This T cell receptor (beta chain) originates from a study of breast tumors, draining lymph nodes, adjacent tissues. Turning to this clonotype: Its antigen remains unknown.

Findings and caveats of the study: Findings are consistent with lymph node origin and intratumoral expansion of most tumor T cells. That most tumor T cells come from lymph nodes remained unproven.

TCRdb recomputed calls from the multiplex PCR reads with MiXCR, one row per CDR3 protein. The sample carries roughly 11,000 distinct CDR3 sequences, 50% to 60% recorded once. CDR1 and CDR2 (germline): MNHEY, SVGAGI. This CDR3 is built from 14 residues. Trimming removed 2 bases from V and 4 bases from J, with 11 bases in between. The J gene is TRBJ1-2, the V gene TRBV6-5; D is ambiguous. This receptor was obtained from a female donor with breast cancer. Some clones in this sample may be carry-over from other donors' samples. Sequencing was performed on breast tumor tissue. CDR3 sequence reads: CASSYSLRSYGYTF. CDR3 nucleotide sequence: TGTGCCAGCAGTTACAGTCTCAGGTCCTATGGCTACACCTTC.